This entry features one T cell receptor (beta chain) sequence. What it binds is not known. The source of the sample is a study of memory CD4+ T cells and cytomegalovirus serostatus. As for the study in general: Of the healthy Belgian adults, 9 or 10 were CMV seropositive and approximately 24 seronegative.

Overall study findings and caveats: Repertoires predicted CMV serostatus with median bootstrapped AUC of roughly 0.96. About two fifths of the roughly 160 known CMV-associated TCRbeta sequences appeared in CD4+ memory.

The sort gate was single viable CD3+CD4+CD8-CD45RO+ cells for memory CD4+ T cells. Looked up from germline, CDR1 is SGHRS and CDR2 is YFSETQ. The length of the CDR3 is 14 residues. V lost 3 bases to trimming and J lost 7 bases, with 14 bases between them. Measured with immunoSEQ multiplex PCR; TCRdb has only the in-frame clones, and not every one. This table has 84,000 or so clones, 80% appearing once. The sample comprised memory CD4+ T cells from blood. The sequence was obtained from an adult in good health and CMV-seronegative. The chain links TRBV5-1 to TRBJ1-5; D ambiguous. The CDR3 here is CASSYGVRGQPQHF. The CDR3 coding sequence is TGCGCCAGCAGCTACGGGGTCCGCGGGCAGCCCCAGCATTTT.